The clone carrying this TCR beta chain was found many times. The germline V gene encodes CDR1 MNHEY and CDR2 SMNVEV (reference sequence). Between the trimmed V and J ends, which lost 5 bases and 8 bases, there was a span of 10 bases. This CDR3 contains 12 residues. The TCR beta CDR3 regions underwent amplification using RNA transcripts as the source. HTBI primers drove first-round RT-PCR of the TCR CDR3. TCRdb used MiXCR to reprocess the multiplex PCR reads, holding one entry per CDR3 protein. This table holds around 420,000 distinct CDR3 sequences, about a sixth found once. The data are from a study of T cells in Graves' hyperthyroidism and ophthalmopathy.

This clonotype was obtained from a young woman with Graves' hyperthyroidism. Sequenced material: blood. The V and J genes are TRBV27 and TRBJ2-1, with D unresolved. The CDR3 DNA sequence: TGTGCCAGCAGTCCCAATTTGCATGAGCAGTTCTTC. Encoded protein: CASSPNLHEQFF.